This T cell receptor (beta chain) was recovered during a study of shared clonotypes between healthy human individuals. Turning to this clone: As yet, its antigen is unknown.

Clones were read by immunoSEQ multiplex PCR, and TCRdb kept only the in-frame ones, dropping some. Of over a million clones in the sample, roughly 95% were seen once. Study-wide findings and caveats: It was observed that 5% to 6% of naive CD4 clonotypes were shared across several donors. Among donors, clonotype sharing was expected to be affected by sequencing depth.

The clonotype was recovered from a man in his thirties or forties in good health. Sequenced sample: naive CD4+ T cells sorted from blood. The subset here: CD45RA+ positively selected.

The CDR3 bases are TGTGCCAGCAGTTACTCGATACACTACGAGCAGTACTTC. Its protein product is CASSYSIHYEQYF. The V gene is TRBV6-5, the J gene TRBJ2-7; D remains ambiguous. The CDR3 covers 13 residues. Trimming stripped 0 bases from V and 3 bases from J, with 6 bases between. The V gene's germline CDR1 is MNHEY and CDR2 SVGAGI.